The 27 T cell receptor beta chains listed next were all sequenced from one sample in a study of blood T cell repertoires in COVID-19. Assay used: immunoSEQ multiplex PCR; TCRdb lists only in-frame clones, some missing. In the table there are 280,000 or so clones, approximately 88% of which are singletons. Material: PBMCs or T cells enriched from blood (not recorded which). The receptors come from a woman between 40 and 50 years old who had recovered from COVID-19.

V usage is TRBV3-1 (or the pseudogene TRBV3-2) and J usage is TRBJ2-7; unclear D gene. Trimming removed 3 bases at V and 2 bases at J, with 11 bases between. Germline V gives CDR1 LGHDT, CDR2 YNNKEL (reference sequence). The CDR3 runs 14 residues. Written as DNA, the CDR3 is TGTGCCAGCAGCCATAATTATAGCCCCTACGAGCAGTACTTC. Residues: CASSHNYSPYEQYF.

The genes are TRBV7-3 and TRBJ1-3; weak D call: TRBD1 (6 bases). CDR1 is SGHTA and CDR2 is FQGTGA in the germline V gene. V was trimmed by 5 bases and J by 4 bases, leaving 9 bases between them. This CDR3 comprises 13 residues. The CDR3 here is CASSITGGNTIYF. The DNA for the CDR3 is TGTGCCAGCAGCATCACAGGGGGAAACACCATATATTTT. The full variable domain, in which reference TRBV7-3 and TRBJ1-3 provide the parts outside the CDR3, is GAGVSQTPSNKVTEKGKYVELRCDPISGHTALYWYRQSLGQGPEFLIYFQGTGAADDSGLPNDRFFAVRPEGSVSTLKIQRTERGDSAVYLCASSITGGNTIYFGEGSWLTVV.

This chain links TRBV2 with TRBJ1-2, with a possible D match to TRBD1 (5 bases). The CDR3 has 12 amino acids. Germline values: CDR1 SNHLY, CDR2 FYNNEI. V lost 7 bases, J lost 12 bases, and 18 bases lay in between. The CDR3 DNA sequence: TGTGCCAGCACGGCGGCGGGGGGAAAGGACACCTTC. Translation gives CASTAAGGKDTF. The variable domain in full, completed from reference TRBV2 and TRBJ1-2, reads EPEVTQTPSHQVTQMGQEVILRCVPISNHLYFYWYRQILGQKVEFLVSFYNNEISEKSEIFDDQFSVERPDGSNFTLKIRSTKLEDSAMYFCASTAAGGKDTFGSGTRLTVV.

The chain is built from TRBV19 and TRBJ2-5; 15 bases fit TRBD2. CDR3 length: 19 amino acids. V lost 5 bases, J lost 0 bases, and 10 bases stayed unmatched. Germline V CDR1 and CDR2: LNHDA, SQIVND (reference sequence). CDR3 sequence: CASSPGLAGGIGYQETQYF. CDR3 sequence (DNA): TGTGCCAGTAGTCCGGGACTAGCGGGAGGAATCGGGTACCAAGAGACCCAGTACTTC.

CDR3 DNA: TGTGCCAGCAGCCCCGGGGGACGGAATAATTCACCCCTCCACTTT. Translation: CASSPGGRNNSPLHF. The chain uses TRBV11-2 and TRBJ1-6; D may be TRBD1 (5 bases). The CDR3 loop spans 15 amino acids. V lost 5 bases and J 5 bases, leaving 13 bases between the germline ends. Germline V lookup: CDR1 SGHAT, CDR2 FQNNGV.

The chain couples TRBV27 to TRBJ2-7; 7 bases agree with TRBD2. The CDR3 sequence is 15 residues long. CDR1 is MNHEY, CDR2 SMNVEV, per germline (reference sequence). V shed 4 bases and J 3 bases; nucleotides not matched to a gene: 9. The CDR3 region is CASSSLAERLYEQYF. DNA for the CDR3: TGTGCCAGCAGTTCCCTAGCGGAGCGACTCTACGAGCAGTACTTC.

This clone was picked up one time. V is TRBV28 and J is TRBJ2-5; 7 positions agree with TRBD1. CDR1 and CDR2 (germline): MDHEN, SYDVKM. CDR3 length equals 15 residues. Trimming at V came to 6 bases and at J to 5 bases, leaving 12 bases not matched to a gene. The CDR3 DNA follows: TGTGCCAGCAGAACGACAGGGACGGTTGAGGAGACCCAGTACTTC. Translating it yields CASRTTGTVEETQYF. The full variable domain, its missing parts supplied by reference TRBV28 and TRBJ2-5, is DVKVTQSSRYLVKRTGEKVFLECVQDMDHENMFWYRQDPGLGLRLIYFSYDVKMKEKGDIPEGYSVSREKKERFSLILESASTNQTSMYLCASRTTGTVEETQYFGPGTRLLVL.

Details on this clone: Other DNA sequences in this specimen translate into the identical CDR3. The chain has TRBV19 and TRBJ2-1; D uncertain. The CDR3 totals 12 residues. The germline V gene has CDR1 LNHDA and CDR2 SQIVND (reference sequence). Between the trimmed V and J ends, which lost 3 bases and 7 bases, there was a span of 7 bases. The CDR3 reads CASSIYGNEQFF. The CDR3, as DNA: TGTGCCAGTAGTATCTACGGGAATGAGCAGTTCTTC.

This rearrangement joins TRBV2 to TRBJ1-4; TRBD1 is a possible D gene (5 bases). The V end lost 4 bases, the J end lost 3 bases, and 12 bases lay between the germline ends. The CDR3 runs 15 residues. In germline, CDR1 is SNHLY, CDR2 FYNNEI. The CDR3 reads CASSVRRGSNEKLFF. The DNA of the CDR3 is TGTGCCAGCAGTGTGCGGCGGGGGTCTAATGAAAAACTGTTTTTT.

The gene calls are TRBV5-1 and TRBJ2-1, with TRBD2 matching 12 bases. This CDR3 region has 16 residues. V lost 4 bases and J lost 9; bases outside the gene matches: 11. In germline, CDR1 is SGHRS, CDR2 YFSETQ. The CDR3 loop reads CASSGRTSGNEGEQFF. In DNA, the CDR3 is TGCGCCAGCAGCGGAAGGACTAGCGGGAATGAAGGTGAGCAGTTCTTC.

This CDR3 reads CASSLDLAGSEQYF. DNA of the CDR3: TGCGCCAGCAGCTTGGACCTAGCGGGTAGCGAGCAGTACTTC. The chain joins TRBV5-1 to TRBJ2-7, with TRBD2 matching 8 bases. Germline-derived CDR1 and CDR2 are SGHRS and YFSETQ. There are 14 residues in the CDR3. V lost 0 bases, J lost 6 bases, and 5 bases stayed unmatched.

CDR3 bases: TGCGCCAGCAGCTTGGTCGGTTCAGATACGCAGTATTTT. Encoded protein: CASSLVGSDTQYF. The chain is built from TRBV5-1 and TRBJ2-3, with D hard to call. The CDR3 is made up of 13 amino acids. The V end was cut by 0 bases, the J end by 4 bases, with 6 bases between. Per germline, CDR1 SGHRS and CDR2 YFSETQ.

The chain has TRBV10-3 and TRBJ1-1; 8 positions match TRBD1. The germline V gene encodes CDR1 ENHRY and CDR2 SYGVKD. The CDR3 sequence is 15 residues long. V gave up 0 bases and J gave up 4 bases; unmatched junction bases: 4. The CDR3 DNA is TGTGCCATCAGTGAGTCCGACAGGGGCAGCACTGAAGCTTTCTTT. This encodes CAISESDRGSTEAFF.

The chain links TRBV7-8 to TRBJ2-1; D might be TRBD2 (6 bases). Germline CDR1 SGHVS, CDR2 FQNEAQ. Trimming pared 5 bases from V and 4 bases from J, leaving 24 bases between. The CDR3 runs to 18 residues. The chain's CDR3 is CASSPLGGPLTPYNEQFF. CDR3 bases: TGTGCCAGCAGCCCTCTGGGGGGACCCCTGACCCCTTACAATGAGCAGTTCTTC. Looking up the rest from reference TRBV7-8 and TRBJ2-1 gives the full variable domain: GAGVSQSPRYKVAKRGQDVALRCDPISGHVSLFWYQQALGQGPEFLTYFQNEAQLDKSGLPSDRFFAERPEGSVSTLKIQRTQQEDSAVYLCASSPLGGPLTPYNEQFFGPGTRLTVL.

This chain connects TRBV28 to TRBJ2-7, with D perhaps matching TRBD2 (5 bases). Between the trimmed V and J ends, which lost 6 bases and 4 bases, there was a span of 16 bases. Germline values: CDR1 MDHEN, CDR2 SYDVKM. The CDR3 is 14 amino acids. The chain's CDR3 is CASSPTSTGYEQYF. For the CDR3, the DNA is TGTGCCAGCAGCCCCACCAGTACGGGATACGAGCAGTACTTC.

The chain uses TRBV19 and TRBJ2-2; a weak D match, TRBD2 (6 bases). The V and J ends lost 8 bases and 1 base respectively, with 11 bases between them. CDR1 LNHDA and CDR2 SQIVND come from the germline V gene (reference sequence). The CDR3 has 14 amino acids. CDR3 region: CASSTSRNTGELFF. In DNA, the CDR3 is TGTGCCAGTTCCACTAGCAGGAACACCGGGGAGCTGTTTTTT.

The chain uses TRBV5-6 and TRBJ1-1, with no clear D. The CDR3 consists of 14 residues. CDR1 and CDR2 (germline): SGHDT, YYEEEE. The V end lost 6 bases, the J end lost 2 bases, and 14 bases lay between the germline ends. The CDR3 nucleotides read TGTGCCAGCATCCTGGCCGACTCTAACACTGAAGCTTTCTTT. Translating gives CASILADSNTEAFF.

There are a few counts of this clone. V usage is TRBV27 and J usage is TRBJ2-7; 9 bases fit TRBD1. The trim removed 6 bases at V and 3 bases at J, leaving 3 bases unmatched. In germline, CDR1 is MNHEY, CDR2 SMNVEV (reference sequence). The CDR3 runs to 13 residues. The CDR3 sequence is CASRDRGGYEQYF. CDR3 DNA: TGTGCCAGCAGGGACAGGGGAGGCTACGAGCAGTACTTC.

This rearrangement joins TRBV6-5 to TRBJ1-1; no reliable D call. CDR3 length: 15 residues. Germline V gives CDR1 MNHEY, CDR2 SVGAGI. V was shortened by 8 bases and J by 0 bases, with 16 bases between the two germline ends. CDR3 sequence: CASYLDGRMNTEAFF. The CDR3 nucleotides are TGTGCCAGCTACCTTGATGGCCGAATGAACACTGAAGCTTTCTTT.

The gene calls are TRBV7-9 and TRBJ1-5; 7 nucleotides agree with TRBD1. This CDR3 has 16 residues. V shed 6 bases and J 0 bases; nucleotides not matched to a gene: 8. Per the germline V gene, CDR1 is SEHNR and CDR2 is FQNEAQ (reference sequence). This CDR3 is CASSETTGTSNQPQHF. For the CDR3, the DNA is TGTGCCAGCAGTGAAACGACAGGGACTAGCAATCAGCCCCAGCATTTT.

The rearrangement joins TRBV12-3 or TRBV12-4 to TRBJ2-2; no reliable D call. There are 12 residues in the CDR3. With 7 bases removed from V and 2 bases from J, the gap between germline ends came to 5 bases. DNA of the CDR3: TGTGCCAGCAACAGTAACACCGGGGAGCTGTTTTTT. Its translation: CASNSNTGELFF.

CDR3 sequence: CASSFLRGYNEQFF. CDR3 in DNA: TGTGCCAGCAGTTTTTTGCGAGGGTACAATGAGCAGTTCTTC. The chain has TRBV28 and TRBJ2-1, with a weak D call TRBD2 (5 bases). CDR3 length: 14 amino acids. The V and J ends lost 3 bases and 4 bases respectively, with 10 bases between them. Germline V CDR1 and CDR2: MDHEN, SYDVKM.

This chain connects TRBV30 to TRBJ2-7, with TRBD2 matching 7 bases. CDR1 and CDR2 (germline): GTSNPN, SVGIG (reference sequence). This CDR3 has 14 amino acids. With V trimmed by 0 bases and J by 0 bases, 2 bases remained unmatched. CDR3 DNA sequence: TGTGCCTGGAGTGTCCCGGGGGGCTCCTACGAGCAGTACTTC. This codes for CAWSVPGGSYEQYF.

The chain uses TRBV21-1 and TRBJ2-3; the table's TRBD1 call for D was not verified on the DNA. TRBV21-1 is classified as a pseudogene. This CDR3 contains 17 residues. The CDR3 loop reads CASSTADRVDCTDTQYF. CDR3 DNA: TGTGCCAGCAGCACAGCCGACAGGGTGGATTGCACAGATACGCAGTATTTT.

This clone was counted once. In DNA form, the CDR3 reads TGTGCCAGCAGCTTCGATAGCTATGGCTACACCTTC. It yields the protein CASSFDSYGYTF. The V and J genes are TRBV5-4 and TRBJ1-2; D unclear. In germline, CDR1 is SGHNT, CDR2 YYREEE (reference sequence). Trimming took 2 bases from V and 4 from J, leaving 6 bases between them. CDR3 length equals 12 residues.

This chain links TRBV28 with TRBJ2-1; 10 nucleotides agree with TRBD2. Unmatched junction bases numbered 11, after V lost 6 bases and J lost 6 bases. The germline V gene has CDR1 MDHEN and CDR2 SYDVKM. The CDR3 has 16 amino acids. CDR3 bases: TGTGCCAGCAGCTCCCCTCTAGCGGGAGCCATCAATGAGCAGTTCTTC. Its protein product is CASSSPLAGAINEQFF.

The rearrangement joins TRBV6-2 or TRBV6-3 to TRBJ1-1; possibly TRBD1 for D (6 bases). V was cut by 2 bases and J by 4 bases, with 29 bases left in between. Germline loops: CDR1 MNHEY, CDR2 SVGEGT. The CDR3 is 20 residues long. Here the CDR3 reads CASSYPLLRGAPERGTEAFF. Written as DNA, the CDR3 is TGTGCCAGCAGTTACCCACTACTCCGGGGGGCGCCCGAGCGGGGCACTGAAGCTTTCTTT.